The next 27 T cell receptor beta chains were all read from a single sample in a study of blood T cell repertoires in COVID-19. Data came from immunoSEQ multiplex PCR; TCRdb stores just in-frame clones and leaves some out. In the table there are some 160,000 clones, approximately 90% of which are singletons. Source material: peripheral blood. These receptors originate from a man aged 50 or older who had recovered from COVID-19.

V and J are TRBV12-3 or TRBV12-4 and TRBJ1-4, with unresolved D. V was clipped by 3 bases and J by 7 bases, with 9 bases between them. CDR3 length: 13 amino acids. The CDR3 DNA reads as TGTGCCAGCAGTTTTACGAGTAGTGAAAAACTGTTTTTT. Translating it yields CASSFTSSEKLFF.

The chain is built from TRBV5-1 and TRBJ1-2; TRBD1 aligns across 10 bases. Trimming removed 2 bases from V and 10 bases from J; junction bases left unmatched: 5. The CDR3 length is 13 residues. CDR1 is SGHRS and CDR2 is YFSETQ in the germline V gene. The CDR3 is CASSLPGQGNYTF. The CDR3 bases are TGCGCCAGCAGCTTACCGGGACAGGGGAACTACACCTTC. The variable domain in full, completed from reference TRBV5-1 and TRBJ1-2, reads KAGVTQTPRYLIKTRGQQVTLSCSPISGHRSVSWYQQTPGQGLQFLFEYFSETQRNKGNFPGRFSGRQFSNSRSEMNVSTLELGDSALYLCASSLPGQGNYTFGSGTRLTVV.

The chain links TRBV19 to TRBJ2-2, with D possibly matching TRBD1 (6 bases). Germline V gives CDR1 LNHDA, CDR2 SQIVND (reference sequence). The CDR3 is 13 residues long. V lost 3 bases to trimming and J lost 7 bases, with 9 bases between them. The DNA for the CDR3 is TGTGCCAGTAGTATGGGGGCCGGCGGGGAGCTGTTTTTT. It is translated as CASSMGAGGELFF. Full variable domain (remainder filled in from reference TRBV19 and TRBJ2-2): DGGITQSPKYLFRKEGQNVTLSCEQNLNHDAMYWYRQDPGQGLRLIYYSQIVNDFQKGDIAEGYSVSREKKESFPLTVTSAQKNPTAFYLCASSMGAGGELFFGEGSRLTVL.

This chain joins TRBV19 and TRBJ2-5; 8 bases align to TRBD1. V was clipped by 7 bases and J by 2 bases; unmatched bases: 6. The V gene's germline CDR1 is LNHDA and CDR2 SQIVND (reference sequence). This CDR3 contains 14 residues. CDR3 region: CASNTGGEQETQYF. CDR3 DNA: TGTGCCAGTAACACAGGGGGTGAACAAGAGACCCAGTACTTC.

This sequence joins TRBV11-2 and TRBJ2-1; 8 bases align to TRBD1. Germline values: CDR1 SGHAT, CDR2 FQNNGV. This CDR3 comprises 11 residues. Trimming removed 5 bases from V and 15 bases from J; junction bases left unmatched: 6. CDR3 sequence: CASSRSGTGFF. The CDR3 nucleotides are TGTGCCAGCAGCCGTTCCGGGACAGGGTTCTTC.

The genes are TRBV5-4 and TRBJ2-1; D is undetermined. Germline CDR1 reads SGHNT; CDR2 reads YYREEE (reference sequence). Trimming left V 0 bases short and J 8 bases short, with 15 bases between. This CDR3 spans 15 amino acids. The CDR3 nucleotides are TGTGCCAGCAGCTTGGTAGGCCTTACAGTCCATGAGCAGTTCTTC. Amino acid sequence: CASSLVGLTVHEQFF.

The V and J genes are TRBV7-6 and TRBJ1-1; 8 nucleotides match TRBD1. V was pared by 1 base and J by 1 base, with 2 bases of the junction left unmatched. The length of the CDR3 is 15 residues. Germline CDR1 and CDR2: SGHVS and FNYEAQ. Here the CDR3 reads CASSLGQGTNTEAFF. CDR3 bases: TGTGCCAGCAGCTTAGGACAGGGGACGAACACTGAAGCTTTCTTT. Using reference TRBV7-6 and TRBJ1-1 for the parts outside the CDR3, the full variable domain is GAGVSQSPRYKVTKRGQDVALRCDPISGHVSLYWYRQALGQGPEFLTYFNYEAQQDKSGLPNDRFSAERPEGSISTLTIQRTEQRDSAMYRCASSLGQGTNTEAFFGQGTRLTVV.

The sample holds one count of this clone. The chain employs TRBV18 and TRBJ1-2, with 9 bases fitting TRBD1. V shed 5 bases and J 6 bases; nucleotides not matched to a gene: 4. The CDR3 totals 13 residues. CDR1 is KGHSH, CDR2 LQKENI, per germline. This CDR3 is CASSATGGHGYTF. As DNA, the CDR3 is TGTGCCAGCTCAGCTACAGGGGGCCATGGCTACACCTTC.

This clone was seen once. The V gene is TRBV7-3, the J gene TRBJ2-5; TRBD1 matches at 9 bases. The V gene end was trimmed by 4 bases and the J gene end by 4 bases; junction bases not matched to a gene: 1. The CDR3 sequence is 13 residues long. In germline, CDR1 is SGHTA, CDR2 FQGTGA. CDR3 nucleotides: TGTGCCAGCAGCTCGACAGGGGGAGAGACCCAGTACTTC. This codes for CASSSTGGETQYF.

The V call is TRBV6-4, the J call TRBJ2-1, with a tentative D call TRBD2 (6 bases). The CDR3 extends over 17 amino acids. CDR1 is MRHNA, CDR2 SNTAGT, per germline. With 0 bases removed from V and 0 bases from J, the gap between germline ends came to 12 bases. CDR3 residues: CASSDSLRGSSYNEQFF. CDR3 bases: TGTGCCAGCAGTGACTCGCTCCGGGGGAGCTCCTACAATGAGCAGTTCTTC.

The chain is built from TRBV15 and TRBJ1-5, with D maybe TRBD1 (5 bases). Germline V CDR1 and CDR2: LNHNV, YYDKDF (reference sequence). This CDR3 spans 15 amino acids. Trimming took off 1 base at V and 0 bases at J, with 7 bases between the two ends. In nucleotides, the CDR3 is TGTGCCACCAGCAGAGGGGGCGATAGCAATCAGCCCCAGCATTTT. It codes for CATSRGGDSNQPQHF.

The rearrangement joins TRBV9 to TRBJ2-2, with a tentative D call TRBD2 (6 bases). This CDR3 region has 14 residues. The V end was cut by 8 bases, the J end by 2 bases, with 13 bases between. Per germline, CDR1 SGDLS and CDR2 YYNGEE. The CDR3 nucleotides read TGTGCCAGTACGGGACTCCGCAACACCGGGGAGCTGTTTTTT. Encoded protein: CASTGLRNTGELFF.

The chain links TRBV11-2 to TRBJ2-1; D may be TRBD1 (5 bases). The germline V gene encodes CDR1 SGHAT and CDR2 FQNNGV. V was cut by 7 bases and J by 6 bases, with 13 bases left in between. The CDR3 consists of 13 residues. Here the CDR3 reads CASNIGRANEQFF. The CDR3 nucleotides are TGTGCCAGCAACATAGGCAGGGCCAATGAGCAGTTCTTC.

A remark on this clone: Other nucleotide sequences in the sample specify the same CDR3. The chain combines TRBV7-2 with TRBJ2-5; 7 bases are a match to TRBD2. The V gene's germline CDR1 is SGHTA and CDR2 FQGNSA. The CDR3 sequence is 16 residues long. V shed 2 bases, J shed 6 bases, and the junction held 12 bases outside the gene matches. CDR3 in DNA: TGTGCCAGCAGCTTACTGGCGGGAGAGCCCCTCAAGACCCAGTACTTC. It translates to CASSLLAGEPLKTQYF.

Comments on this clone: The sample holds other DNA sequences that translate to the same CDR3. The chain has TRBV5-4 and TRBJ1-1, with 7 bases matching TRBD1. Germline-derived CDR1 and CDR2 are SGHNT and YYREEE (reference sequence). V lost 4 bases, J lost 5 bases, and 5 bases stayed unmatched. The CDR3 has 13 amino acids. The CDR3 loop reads CASSLQGSTEAFF. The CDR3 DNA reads TGTGCCAGCAGCCTACAGGGGAGTACTGAAGCTTTCTTT.

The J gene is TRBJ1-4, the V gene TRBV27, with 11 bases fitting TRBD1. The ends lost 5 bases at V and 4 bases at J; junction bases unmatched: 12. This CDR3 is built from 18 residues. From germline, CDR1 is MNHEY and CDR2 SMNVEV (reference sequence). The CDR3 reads CASSARTGGFINNEKLFF. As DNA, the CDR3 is TGTGCCAGCAGTGCCCGGACAGGGGGCTTTATTAATAATGAAAAACTGTTTTTT.

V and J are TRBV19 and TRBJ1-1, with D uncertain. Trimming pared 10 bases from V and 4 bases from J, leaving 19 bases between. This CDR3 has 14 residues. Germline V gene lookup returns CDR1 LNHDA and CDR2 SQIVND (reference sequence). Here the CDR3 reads CATRPGGLGTEAFF. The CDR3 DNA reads TGTGCCACCCGCCCCGGCGGACTTGGCACTGAAGCTTTCTTT. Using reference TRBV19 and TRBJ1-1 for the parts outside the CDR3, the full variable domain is DGGITQSPKYLFRKEGQNVTLSCEQNLNHDAMYWYRQDPGQGLRLIYYSQIVNDFQKGDIAEGYSVSREKKESFPLTVTSAQKNPTAFYLCATRPGGLGTEAFFGQGTRLTVV.

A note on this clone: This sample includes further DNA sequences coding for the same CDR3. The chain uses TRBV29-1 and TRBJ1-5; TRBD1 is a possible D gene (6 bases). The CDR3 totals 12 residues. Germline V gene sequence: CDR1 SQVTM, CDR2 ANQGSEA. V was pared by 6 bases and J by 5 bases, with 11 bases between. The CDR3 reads CSVRTADQPQHF. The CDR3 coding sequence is TGCAGCGTCCGGACAGCTGATCAGCCCCAGCATTTT. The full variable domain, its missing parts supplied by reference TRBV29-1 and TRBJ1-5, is SAVISQKPSRDICQRGTSLTIQCQVDSQVTMMFWYRQQPGQSLTLIATANQGSEATYESGFVIDKFPISRPNLTFSTLTVSNMSPEDSSIYLCSVRTADQPQHFGDGTRLSIL.

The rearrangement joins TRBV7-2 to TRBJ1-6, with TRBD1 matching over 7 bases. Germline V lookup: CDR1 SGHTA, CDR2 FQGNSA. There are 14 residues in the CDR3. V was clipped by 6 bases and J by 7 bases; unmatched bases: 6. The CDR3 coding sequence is TGTGCCAGCAGGCACGGACAGGAAAATTCACCCCTCCACTTT. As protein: CASRHGQENSPLHF.

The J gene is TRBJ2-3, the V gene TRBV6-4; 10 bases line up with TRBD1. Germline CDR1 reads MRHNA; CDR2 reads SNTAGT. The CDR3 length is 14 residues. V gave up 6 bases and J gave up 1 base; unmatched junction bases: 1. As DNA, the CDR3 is TGTGCCAGCAGCGGGACAGGGGGCACAGATACGCAGTATTTT. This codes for CASSGTGGTDTQYF.

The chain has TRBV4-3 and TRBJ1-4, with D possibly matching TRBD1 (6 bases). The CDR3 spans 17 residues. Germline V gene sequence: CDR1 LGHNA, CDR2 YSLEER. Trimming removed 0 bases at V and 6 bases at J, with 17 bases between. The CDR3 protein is CASSQDPPRRGDEKLFF. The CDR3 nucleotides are TGCGCCAGCAGCCAAGACCCACCCCGCAGGGGTGATGAAAAACTGTTTTTT.

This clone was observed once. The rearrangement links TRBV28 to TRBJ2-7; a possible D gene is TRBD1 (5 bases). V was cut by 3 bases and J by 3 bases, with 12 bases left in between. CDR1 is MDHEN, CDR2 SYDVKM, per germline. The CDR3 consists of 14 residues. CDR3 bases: TGTGCCAGCAGTTTGACCGGACACCTCTACGAGCAGTACTTC. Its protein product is CASSLTGHLYEQYF.

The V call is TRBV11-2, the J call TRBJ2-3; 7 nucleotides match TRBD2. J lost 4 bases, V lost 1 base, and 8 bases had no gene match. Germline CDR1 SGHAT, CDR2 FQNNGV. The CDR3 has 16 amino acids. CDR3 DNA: TGTGCCAGCAGCTTAGTCCAAGCGGGGATTGCAGATACGCAGTATTTT. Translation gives CASSLVQAGIADTQYF.

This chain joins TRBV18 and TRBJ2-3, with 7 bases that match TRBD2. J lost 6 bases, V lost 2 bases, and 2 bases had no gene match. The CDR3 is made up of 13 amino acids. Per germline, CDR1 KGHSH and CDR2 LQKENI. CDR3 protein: CASSPRRGDTQYF. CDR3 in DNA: TGTGCCAGCTCACCAAGGCGGGGGGATACGCAGTATTTT. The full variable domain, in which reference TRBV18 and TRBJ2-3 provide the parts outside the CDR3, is NAGVMQNPRHLVRRRGQEARLRCSPMKGHSHVYWYRQLPEEGLKFMVYLQKENIIDESGMPKERFSAEFPKEGPSILRIQQVVRGDSAAYFCASSPRRGDTQYFGPGTRLTVL.

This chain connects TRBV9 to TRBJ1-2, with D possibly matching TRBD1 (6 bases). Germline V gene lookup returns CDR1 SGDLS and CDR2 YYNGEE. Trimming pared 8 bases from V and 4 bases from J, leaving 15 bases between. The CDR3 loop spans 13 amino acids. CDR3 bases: TGTGCCAGTGACGGGGGGGCCGGCTATGGCTACACCTTC. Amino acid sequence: CASDGGAGYGYTF.

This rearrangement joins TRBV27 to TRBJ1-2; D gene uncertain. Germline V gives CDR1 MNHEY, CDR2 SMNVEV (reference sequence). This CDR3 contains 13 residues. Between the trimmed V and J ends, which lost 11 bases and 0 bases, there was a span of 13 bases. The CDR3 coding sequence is TGTGCCTCAAGATTCCTATCTAACTATGGCTACACCTTC. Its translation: CASRFLSNYGYTF.

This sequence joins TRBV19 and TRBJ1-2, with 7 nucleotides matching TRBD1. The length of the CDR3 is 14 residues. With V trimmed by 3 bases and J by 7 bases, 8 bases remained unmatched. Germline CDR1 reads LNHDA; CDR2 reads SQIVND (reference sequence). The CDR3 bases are TGTGCCAGTAGTATCCCCGGGACAGAACCTGGCTACACCTTC. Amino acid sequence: CASSIPGTEPGYTF.